This T cell receptor beta chain was identified during a study of cytomegalovirus exposure and HLA in healthy donors (dated by TCRdb to between 2016 and 2019). Background for the entire study: The 500 to 700 repertoires of the first cohort and the 110 or so validation repertoires were produced on the same platform, according to a later analysis. The study aimed to test whether cataloging public T cell receptors could reveal signatures of past pathogen exposure. Along with the roughly 700-subject first cohort, a separate validation cohort of over a hundred different subjects was used. To predict cytomegalovirus infection status, the study brought together high-throughput TCR immunosequencing, statistical association of individual TCRs with disease status, and machine learning.

As for this clone: The antigen it recognizes is unknown. Qualities for individual bases were not recorded, and no much larger clone is one base off.

Here is what the overall study found, with its caveats: In both the original and validation cohorts, the classifier was reported to diagnose cytomegalovirus status with high specificity and sensitivity. The authors suggested that the approach could potentially be extended to other disease states and immunological phenotypes. A later analysis had no HLA typing for the validation cohort, so co-occurrence there was scored across all 130 or so repertoires. Across donors, most TCR sequences were observed very rarely, whereas some public TCRs were present in many individuals. In vitro tests confirmed that a few of the cytomegalovirus-associated TCR beta chains recognize cytomegalovirus antigens. The study listed 164 TCR beta chains as associated with cytomegalovirus. Subsequent analysis determined that TCRs grouped into clusters in the first cohort also showed a tendency toward co-occurrence across the roughly 110 validation repertoires, and 94% of cluster scores exceeded 0.

Separate from the approximately 700-subject first cohort, the validation cohort of over 90 subjects was the group to which the donors belonged. Based on the germline V gene, the CDR1 and CDR2 sequences are SGHTA and FQGTGA. Counted from cysteine to phenylalanine, this CDR3 has 13 amino acids. The entry retains the CDR3 DNA only, 39 bases that are in frame from base 1. From V the trimming removes 3 bases and from J it removes 9 bases, while the gene matches leave 5 bases of the junction unaccounted for. Library construction relied on the immunoSEQ multiplex PCR assay. The original pipeline was this. A statistical classification framework was developed to diagnose cytomegalovirus status using the catalog of TCR beta chain sequences. Sourced from immuneACCESS, this table was stored by TCRdb with only in-frame sequences that have V and J called. A share of the clones is absent; for the studies checked, an unresolved V gene accounts for under half, and the remainder has no known explanation. The V and J calls and clone size were taken over from that table, and D and trimming were inferred from the DNA. In all, the sample holds roughly 140,000 clones, and 85% to 90% of those were seen once. Clones ranked in the top ten supply approximately 3.2% of the sample.

The TCR sequence derives from a woman aged 18 to 35 in good health and CMV-seropositive. The sequencing input was PBMCs. This chain is built from TRBV7-3 and TRBJ2-1; TRBD1 agrees with 7 junctional bases. The CDR3 is CASSLTGSSEQFF. The DNA sequence follows: TGTGCCAGCAGCTTGACAGGGTCCAGTGAGCAGTTCTTC.